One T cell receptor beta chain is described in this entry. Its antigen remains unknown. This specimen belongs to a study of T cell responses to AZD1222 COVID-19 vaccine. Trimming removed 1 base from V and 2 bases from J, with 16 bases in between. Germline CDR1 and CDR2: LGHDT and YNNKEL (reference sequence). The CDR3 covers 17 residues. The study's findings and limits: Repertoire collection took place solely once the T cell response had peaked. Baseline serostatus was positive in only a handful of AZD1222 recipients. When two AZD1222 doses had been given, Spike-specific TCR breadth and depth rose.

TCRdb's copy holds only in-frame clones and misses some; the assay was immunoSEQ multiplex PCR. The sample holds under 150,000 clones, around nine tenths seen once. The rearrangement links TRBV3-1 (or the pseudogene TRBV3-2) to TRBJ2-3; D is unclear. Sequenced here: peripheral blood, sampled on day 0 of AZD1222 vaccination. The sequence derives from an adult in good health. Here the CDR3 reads CASSQAYHAFSTDTQYF. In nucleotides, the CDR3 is TGTGCCAGCAGCCAAGCTTATCACGCGTTCTCCACAGATACGCAGTATTTT.